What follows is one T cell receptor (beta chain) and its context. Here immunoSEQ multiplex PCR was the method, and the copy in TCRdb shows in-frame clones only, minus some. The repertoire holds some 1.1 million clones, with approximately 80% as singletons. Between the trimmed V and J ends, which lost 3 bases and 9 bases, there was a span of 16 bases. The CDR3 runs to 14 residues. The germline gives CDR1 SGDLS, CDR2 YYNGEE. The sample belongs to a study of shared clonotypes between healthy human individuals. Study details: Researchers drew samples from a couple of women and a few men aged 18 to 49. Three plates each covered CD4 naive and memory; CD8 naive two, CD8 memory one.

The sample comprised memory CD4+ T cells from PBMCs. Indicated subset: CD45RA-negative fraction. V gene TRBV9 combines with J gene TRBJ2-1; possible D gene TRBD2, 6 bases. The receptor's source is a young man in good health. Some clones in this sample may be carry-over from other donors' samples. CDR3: CASSEQTGVGEQFF. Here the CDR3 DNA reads TGTGCCAGCAGCGAGCAGACGGGGGTAGGTGAGCAGTTCTTC.